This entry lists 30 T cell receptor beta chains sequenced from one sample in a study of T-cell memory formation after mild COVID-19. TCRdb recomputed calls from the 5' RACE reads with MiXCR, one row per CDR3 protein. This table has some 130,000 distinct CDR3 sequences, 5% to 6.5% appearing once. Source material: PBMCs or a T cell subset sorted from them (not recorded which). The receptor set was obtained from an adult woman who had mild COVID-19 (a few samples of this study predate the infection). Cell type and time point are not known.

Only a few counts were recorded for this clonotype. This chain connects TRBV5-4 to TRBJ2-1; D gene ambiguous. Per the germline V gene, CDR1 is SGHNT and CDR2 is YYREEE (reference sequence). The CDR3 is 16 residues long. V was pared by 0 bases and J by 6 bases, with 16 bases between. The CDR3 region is CASSLEVGRTGNEQFF. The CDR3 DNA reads TGTGCCAGCAGCTTGGAGGTTGGGCGAACGGGCAATGAGCAGTTCTTC.

The CDR3 loop reads CASSQQGARNTEAFF. The CDR3 nucleotides read TGTGCCAGCAGTCAACAGGGGGCCCGGAACACTGAAGCTTTCTTT. This chain links TRBV12-3 or TRBV12-4 with TRBJ1-1; 9 nucleotides align to TRBD1. This CDR3 is built from 15 residues. V lost 5 bases and J lost 1; bases outside the gene matches: 5.

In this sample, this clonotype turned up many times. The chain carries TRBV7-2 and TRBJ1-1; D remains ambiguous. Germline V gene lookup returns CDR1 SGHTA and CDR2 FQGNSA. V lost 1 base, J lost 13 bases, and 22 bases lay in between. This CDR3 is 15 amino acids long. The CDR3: CASSLEPSRRHIGFF. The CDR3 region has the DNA TGTGCCAGCAGCTTAGAACCGAGCAGGCGGCATATCGGTTTCTTT. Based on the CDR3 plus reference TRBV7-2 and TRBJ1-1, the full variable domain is GAGVSQSPSNKVTEKGKDVELRCDPISGHTALYWYRQSLGQGLEFLIYFQGNSAPDKSGLPSDRFSAERTGGSVSTLTIQRTQQEDSAVYLCASSLEPSRRHIGFFGQGTRLTVV.

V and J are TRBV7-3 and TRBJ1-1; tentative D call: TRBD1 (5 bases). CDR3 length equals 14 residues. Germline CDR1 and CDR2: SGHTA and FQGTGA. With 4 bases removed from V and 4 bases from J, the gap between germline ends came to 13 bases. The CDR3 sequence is CASSYAGASTEAFF. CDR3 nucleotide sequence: TGTGCCAGCAGCTACGCCGGGGCTAGCACTGAAGCTTTCTTT. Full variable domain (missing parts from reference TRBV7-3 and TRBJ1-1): GAGVSQTPSNKVTEKGKYVELRCDPISGHTALYWYRQSLGQGPEFLIYFQGTGAADDSGLPNDRFFAVRPEGSVSTLKIQRTERGDSAVYLCASSYAGASTEAFFGQGTRLTVV.

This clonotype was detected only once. The CDR3 nucleotides read TGTGCCAGTAGTCCCGGTAGCGGGGCTACCTACGAGCAGTACTTC. It specifies CASSPGSGATYEQYF. The genes are TRBV19 and TRBJ2-7, with TRBD2 matching 8 bases. This CDR3 spans 15 amino acids. The germline V gene has CDR1 LNHDA and CDR2 SQIVND (reference sequence). V lost 5 bases to trimming and J lost 2 bases; unmatched junction nucleotides: 8.

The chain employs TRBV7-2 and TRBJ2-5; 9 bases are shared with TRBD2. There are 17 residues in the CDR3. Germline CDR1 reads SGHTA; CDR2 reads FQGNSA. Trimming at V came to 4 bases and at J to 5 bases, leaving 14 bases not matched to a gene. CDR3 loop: CASSWGAGGALKETQYF. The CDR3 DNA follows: TGTGCCAGCAGCTGGGGGGCGGGAGGGGCCCTGAAGGAGACCCAGTACTTC. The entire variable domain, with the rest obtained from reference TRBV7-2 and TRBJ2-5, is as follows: GAGVSQSPSNKVTEKGKDVELRCDPISGHTALYWYRQSLGQGLEFLIYFQGNSAPDKSGLPSDRFSAERTGGSVSTLTIQRTQQEDSAVYLCASSWGAGGALKETQYFGPGTRLLVL.

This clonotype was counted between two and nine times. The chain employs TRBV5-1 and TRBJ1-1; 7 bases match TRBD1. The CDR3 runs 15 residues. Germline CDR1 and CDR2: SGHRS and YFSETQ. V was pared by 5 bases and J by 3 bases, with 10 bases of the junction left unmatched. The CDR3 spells CASSWVQGRYTEAFF. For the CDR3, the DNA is TGCGCCAGCAGTTGGGTACAGGGGAGGTACACTGAAGCTTTCTTT.

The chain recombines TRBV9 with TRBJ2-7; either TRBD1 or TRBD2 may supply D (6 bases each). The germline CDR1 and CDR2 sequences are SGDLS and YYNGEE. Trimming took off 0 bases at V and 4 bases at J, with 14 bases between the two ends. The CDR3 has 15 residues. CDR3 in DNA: TGTGCCAGCAGCGTAGATCCGGGGGCGGGGTACGAGCAGTACTTC. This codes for CASSVDPGAGYEQYF.

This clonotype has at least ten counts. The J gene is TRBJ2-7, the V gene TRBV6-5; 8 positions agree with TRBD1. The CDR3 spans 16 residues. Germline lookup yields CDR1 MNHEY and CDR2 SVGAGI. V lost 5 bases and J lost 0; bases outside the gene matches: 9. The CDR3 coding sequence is TGTGCCAGCAGTCCACTCAGGGACAGGATCTCCTACGAGCAGTACTTC. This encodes CASSPLRDRISYEQYF.

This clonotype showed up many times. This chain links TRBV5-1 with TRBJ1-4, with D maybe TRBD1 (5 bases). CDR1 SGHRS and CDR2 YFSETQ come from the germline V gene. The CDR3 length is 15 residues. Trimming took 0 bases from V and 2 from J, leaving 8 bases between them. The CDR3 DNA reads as TGCGCCAGCAGCTTGGTGGGACCGACTAATGAAAAACTGTTTTTT. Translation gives CASSLVGPTNEKLFF. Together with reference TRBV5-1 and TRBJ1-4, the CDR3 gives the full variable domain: KAGVTQTPRYLIKTRGQQVTLSCSPISGHRSVSWYQQTPGQGLQFLFEYFSETQRNKGNFPGRFSGRQFSNSRSEMNVSTLELGDSALYLCASSLVGPTNEKLFFGSGTQLSVL.

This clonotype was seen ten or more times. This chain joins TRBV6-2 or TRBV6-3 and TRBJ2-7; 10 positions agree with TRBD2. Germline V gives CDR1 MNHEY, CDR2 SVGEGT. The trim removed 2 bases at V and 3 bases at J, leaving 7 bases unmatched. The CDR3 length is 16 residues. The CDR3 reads CASSYPSGSPDYEQYF. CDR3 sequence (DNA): TGTGCCAGCAGTTACCCTAGCGGGAGCCCCGACTACGAGCAGTACTTC.

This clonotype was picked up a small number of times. The CDR3 sequence: CASRALAGATDTQYF. The CDR3, as DNA: TGCGCCAGCAGGGCACTAGCGGGGGCCACAGATACGCAGTATTTT. This chain uses TRBV4-1 with TRBJ2-3, with TRBD2 matching 11 bases. This CDR3 has 15 amino acids. Per the germline V gene, CDR1 is MGHRA and CDR2 is YSYEKL. The ends lost 6 bases at V and 2 bases at J; junction bases unmatched: 4.

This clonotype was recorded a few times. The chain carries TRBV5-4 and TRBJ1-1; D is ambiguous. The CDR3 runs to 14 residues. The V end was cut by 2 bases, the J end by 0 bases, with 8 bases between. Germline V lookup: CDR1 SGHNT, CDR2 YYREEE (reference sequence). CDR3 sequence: CASSFAGMNTEAFF. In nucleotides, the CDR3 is TGTGCCAGCAGCTTCGCGGGGATGAACACTGAAGCTTTCTTT. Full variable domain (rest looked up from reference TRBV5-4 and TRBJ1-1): ETGVTQSPTHLIKTRGQQVTLRCSSQSGHNTVSWYQQALGQGPQFIFQYYREEENGRGNFPPRFSGLQFPNYSSELNVNALELDDSALYLCASSFAGMNTEAFFGQGTRLTVV.

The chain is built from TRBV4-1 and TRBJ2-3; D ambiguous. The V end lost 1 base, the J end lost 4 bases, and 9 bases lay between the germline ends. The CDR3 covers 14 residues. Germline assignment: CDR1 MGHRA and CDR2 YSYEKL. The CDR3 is CASSQVFGSDTQYF. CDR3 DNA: TGCGCCAGCAGCCAAGTTTTTGGCTCAGATACGCAGTATTTT.

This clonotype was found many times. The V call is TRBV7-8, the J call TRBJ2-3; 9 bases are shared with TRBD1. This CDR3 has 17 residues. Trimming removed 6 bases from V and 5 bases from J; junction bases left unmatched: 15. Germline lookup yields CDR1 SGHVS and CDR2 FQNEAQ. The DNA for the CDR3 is TGTGCCAGCAGATCAAGACCCGGACAGGGGAGAGGAGATACGCAGTATTTT. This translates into CASRSRPGQGRGDTQYF.

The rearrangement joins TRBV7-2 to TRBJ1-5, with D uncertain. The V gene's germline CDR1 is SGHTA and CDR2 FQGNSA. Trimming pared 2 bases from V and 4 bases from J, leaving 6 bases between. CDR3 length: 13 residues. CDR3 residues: CASSLFGNQPQHF. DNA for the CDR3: TGTGCCAGCAGCTTATTCGGTAATCAGCCCCAGCATTTT.

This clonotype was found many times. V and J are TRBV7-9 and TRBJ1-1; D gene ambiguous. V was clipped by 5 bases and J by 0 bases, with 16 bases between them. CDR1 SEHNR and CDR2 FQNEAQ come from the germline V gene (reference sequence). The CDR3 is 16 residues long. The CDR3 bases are TGTGCCAGCAGCCTCCTGGACCGCCGCATGAACACTGAAGCTTTCTTT. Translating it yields CASSLLDRRMNTEAFF.

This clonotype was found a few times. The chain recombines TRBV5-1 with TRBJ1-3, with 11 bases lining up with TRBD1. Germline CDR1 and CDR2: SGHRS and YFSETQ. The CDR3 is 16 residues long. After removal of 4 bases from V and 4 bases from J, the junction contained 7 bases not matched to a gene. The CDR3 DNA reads TGCGCCAGCAGCCTGTCCGGGACAGGGGGAGGAAACACCATATATTTT. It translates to CASSLSGTGGGNTIYF.

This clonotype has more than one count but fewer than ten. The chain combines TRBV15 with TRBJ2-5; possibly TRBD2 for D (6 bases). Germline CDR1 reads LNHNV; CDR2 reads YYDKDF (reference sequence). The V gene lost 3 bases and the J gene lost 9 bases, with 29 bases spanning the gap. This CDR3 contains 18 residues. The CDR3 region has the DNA TGTGCCACCAGCAGCCCCGGGGGTCATACAGCAATCCTGAAGGCCCAGTACTTC. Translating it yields CATSSPGGHTAILKAQYF.

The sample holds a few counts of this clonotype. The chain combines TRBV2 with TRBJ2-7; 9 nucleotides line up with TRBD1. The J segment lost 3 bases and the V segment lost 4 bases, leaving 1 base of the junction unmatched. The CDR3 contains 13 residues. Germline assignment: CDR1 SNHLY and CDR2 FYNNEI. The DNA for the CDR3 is TGTGCCAGCAGTGTGGGACAGGGCTACGAGCAGTACTTC. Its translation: CASSVGQGYEQYF.

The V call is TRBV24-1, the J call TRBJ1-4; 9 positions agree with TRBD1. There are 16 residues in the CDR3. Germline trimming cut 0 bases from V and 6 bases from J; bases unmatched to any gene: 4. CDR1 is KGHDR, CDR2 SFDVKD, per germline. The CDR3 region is CATSDLGTGWDEKLFF. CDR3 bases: TGTGCCACCAGTGATTTGGGGACAGGGTGGGATGAAAAACTGTTTTTT.

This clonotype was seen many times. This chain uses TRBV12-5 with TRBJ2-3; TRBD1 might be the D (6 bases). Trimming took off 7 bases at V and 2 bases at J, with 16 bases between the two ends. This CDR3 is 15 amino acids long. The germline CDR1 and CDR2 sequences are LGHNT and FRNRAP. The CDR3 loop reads CASANGDIFTDTQYF. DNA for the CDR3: TGTGCTAGTGCCAACGGGGACATCTTCACAGATACGCAGTATTTT.

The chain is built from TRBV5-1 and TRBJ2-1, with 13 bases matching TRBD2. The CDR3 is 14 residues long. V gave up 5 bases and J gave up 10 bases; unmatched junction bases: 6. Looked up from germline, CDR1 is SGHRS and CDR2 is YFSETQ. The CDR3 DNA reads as TGCGCCAGCAGAGTTGGGACTAGCGGGGTCGAGCAGTTCTTC. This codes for CASRVGTSGVEQFF.

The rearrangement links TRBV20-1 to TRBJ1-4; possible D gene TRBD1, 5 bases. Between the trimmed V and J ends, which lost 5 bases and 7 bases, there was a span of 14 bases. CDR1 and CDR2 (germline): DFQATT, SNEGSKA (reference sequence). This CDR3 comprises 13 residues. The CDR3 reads CSAFGGVGEKLFF. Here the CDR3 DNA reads TGCAGTGCTTTTGGGGGAGTTGGTGAAAAACTGTTTTTT.

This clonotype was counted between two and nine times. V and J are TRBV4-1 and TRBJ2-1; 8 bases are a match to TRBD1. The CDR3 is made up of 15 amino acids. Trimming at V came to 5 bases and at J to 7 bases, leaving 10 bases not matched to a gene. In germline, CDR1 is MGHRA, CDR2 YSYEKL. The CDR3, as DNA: TGCGCCAGCAGCAAGAGGACAGGGAGTCTGAATGAGCAGTTCTTC. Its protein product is CASSKRTGSLNEQFF.

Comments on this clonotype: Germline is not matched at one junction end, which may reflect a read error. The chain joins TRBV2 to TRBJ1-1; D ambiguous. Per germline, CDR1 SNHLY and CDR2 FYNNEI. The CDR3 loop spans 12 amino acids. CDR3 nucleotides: TGTGCCTCCGGAGGAAGCCAAGGAAATCTCATCTTT. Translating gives CASGGSQGNLIF.

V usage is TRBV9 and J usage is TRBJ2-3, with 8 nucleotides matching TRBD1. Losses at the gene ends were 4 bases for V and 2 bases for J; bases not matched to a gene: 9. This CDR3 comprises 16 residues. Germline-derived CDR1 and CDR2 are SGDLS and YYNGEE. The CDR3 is CASSIQGAISTDTQYF. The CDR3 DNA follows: TGTGCCAGCAGCATCCAGGGGGCGATATCCACAGATACGCAGTATTTT. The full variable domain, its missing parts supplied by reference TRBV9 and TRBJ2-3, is DSGVTQTPKHLITATGQRVTLRCSPRSGDLSVYWYQQSLDQGLQFLIQYYNGEERAKGNILERFSAQQFPDLHSELNLSSLELGDSALYFCASSIQGAISTDTQYFGPGTRLTVL.

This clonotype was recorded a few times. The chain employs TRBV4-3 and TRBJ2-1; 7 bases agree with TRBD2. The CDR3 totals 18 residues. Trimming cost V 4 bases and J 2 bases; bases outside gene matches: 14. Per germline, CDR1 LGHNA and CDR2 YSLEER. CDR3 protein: CASSLRLLATRTYNEQFF. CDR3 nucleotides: TGCGCCAGCAGCCTTCGACTACTAGCGACCCGGACCTACAATGAGCAGTTCTTC.

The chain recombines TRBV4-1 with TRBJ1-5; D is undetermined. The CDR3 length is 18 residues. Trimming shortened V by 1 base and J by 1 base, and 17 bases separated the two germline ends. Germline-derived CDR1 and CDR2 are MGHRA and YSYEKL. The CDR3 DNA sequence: TGCGCCAGCAGCCAAGTACTTCCCTCTTGGGAGAGCAATCAGCCCCAGCATTTT. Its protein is CASSQVLPSWESNQPQHF.

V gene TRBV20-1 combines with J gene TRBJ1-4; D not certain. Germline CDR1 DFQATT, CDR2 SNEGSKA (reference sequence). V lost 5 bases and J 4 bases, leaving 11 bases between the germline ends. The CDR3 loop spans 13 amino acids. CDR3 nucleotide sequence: TGCAGTGCTTCGGACTCGGTTAATGAAAAACTGTTTTTT. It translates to CSASDSVNEKLFF.